Listed below are T cell receptor beta chains from one sample, sequenced in a study of T cell responses to AZD1222 COVID-19 vaccine. TCRdb's table, derived via immunoSEQ multiplex PCR, lists solely in-frame clones and lacks some. The repertoire consists of approximately 100,000 clones, with roughly nine tenths occurring once and the leading ten covering 4% to 5%. This sample comprised peripheral blood, obtained on day 0 of AZD1222 vaccination. These receptors were obtained from an adult in good health. CDR3s include the opening cysteine and the closing phenylalanine or tryptophan. The D gene is left open where the match is weak. Size is omitted from some rows. Given values are once, few, many or a class for expanded clones.

D	J	V	size	DNA	CDR3
TRBD1	TRBJ1-5	TRBV19	once	TGTGCCAGTAGTGTAGTCGGGACAGGCCATCAGCCCCAGCATTTT	CASSVVGTGHQPQHF
NA	TRBJ1-5	TRBV9	once	TGTGCCAGCAGCGTACCTCGGCACAATCAGCCCCAGCATTTT	CASSVPRHNQPQHF
TRBD1	TRBJ2-4	TRBV7-9	once	TGTGCCAGCAGCTCCGTGACAGGGTGGACGAGAAACATTCAGTACTTC	CASSSVTGWTRNIQYF
TRBD1	TRBJ1-1	TRBV18	NA	TGTGCCAGCTCAGGGTTTCAACGGGACAGCTTATTCTTT	CASSGFQRDSLFF
NA	TRBJ1-2	TRBV5-5	NA	TGTGCCAGCAGCTTGGGAGACAGAGTGGTTTCCCTTGGCTACACCTTC	CASSLGDRVVSLGYTF
TRBD2	TRBJ2-2	TRBV27	NA	TGTGCCAGCAGTCGGGGAGGGACTAGTCTATGGGCCGGGGAGCTGTTTTTT	CASSRGGTSLWAGELFF
TRBD1	TRBJ2-5	TRBV2	once	TGTGCCAGCAGAGATTATTGGACAGGGCCAAAAGAGACCCAGTACTTC	CASRDYWTGPKETQYF
TRBD1	TRBJ1-5	TRBV19	NA	TGTGCCAGCGCCGAGGGGGCGGGTCAGCCCCAGCATTTT	CASAEGAGQPQHF
NA	TRBJ2-2	TRBV28	NA	TGTGCCAGCAGTTTCCCGGGCCATAACAGGGCCGGGGAGCTGTTTTTT	CASSFPGHNRAGELFF
TRBD1	TRBJ1-1	TRBV7-9	NA	TGTGCCAGCAGCTTTCGTCGACAGGGAGGTGAAGCTTTCTTT	CASSFRRQGGEAFF
NA	TRBJ2-3	TRBV24-1	once	TGTGCCACCAGTGATGCTACCAGGGTGCCAGATACGCAGTATTTT	CATSDATRVPDTQYF
TRBD1	TRBJ2-4	TRBV5-6	NA	TGTGCCAGCAGCTTAACGGGACAGAACATTCAGTACTTC	CASSLTGQNIQYF
NA	TRBJ2-7	TRBV27	few	TGTGCCAGCAGTTTACAGGACGGTACCTACGAGCAGTACTTC	CASSLQDGTYEQYF
NA	TRBJ2-7	TRBV19	NA	TGTGCCACCTCCAGGGTAGGCGAGCAGTACTTC	CATSRVGEQYF
TRBD1	TRBJ2-4	TRBV7-8	NA	TGTGCCAGCAGCTTAGGGGACAGGGGGCTGGCCAAAAACATTCAGTACTTC	CASSLGDRGLAKNIQYF
NA	TRBJ1-6	TRBV18	once	TGTGCCAGCTCATCCTACATTCCGGGGGACGGGGAGAGGAATTCACCCCTCCACTTT	CASSSYIPGDGERNSPLHF
TRBD1	TRBJ1-1	TRBV19	NA	TGTGCCAGTAAAGCGGCAGGGGGCTGGACTGAAGCTTTCTTT	CASKAAGGWTEAFF
NA	TRBJ1-6	TRBV9	NA	TGTGCCAGCAGCGGCCAAACAGGGTACAGTTCACCCCTCCACTTT	CASSGQTGYSSPLHF
NA	TRBJ1-3	TRBV6-2/TRBV6-3	NA	TGTGCCAGCAGTCTACGGGACGTAGGTGGCACCATATATTTT	CASSLRDVGGTIYF
NA	TRBJ2-5	TRBV12-3/TRBV12-4	NA	TGTGCCAGCAGTTTGGTAGGGGGGGAGACCCAGTACTTC	CASSLVGGETQYF
NA	TRBJ2-3	TRBV18	NA	TGTGCCAGCTCAAAGGATACGCAGTATTTT	CASSKDTQYF
NA	TRBJ2-1	TRBV4-3	NA	TGCGCCAGCAGCCAAGTCGGTTCGGGGAACTACAATGAGCAGTTCTTC	CASSQVGSGNYNEQFF
TRBD1	TRBJ2-3	TRBV18	NA	TGTGCCAGCTCACCGCAGGGGGCGGGCACAGATACGCAGTATTTT	CASSPQGAGTDTQYF
TRBD1	TRBJ1-6	TRBV28	few	TGTGCCAACCAACAGGGGAATAATTCACCCCTCCACTTT	CANQQGNNSPLHF
NA	TRBJ1-1	TRBV5-1	NA	TGCGCCAGCAGCCTCTCGACAGTTAACACTGAAGCTTTCTTT	CASSLSTVNTEAFF
TRBD2	TRBJ2-7	TRBV19	NA	TGTGCCAGTAGTAAAGAGACCGGGACTAGGGGTGGCGAGCAGTACTTC	CASSKETGTRGGEQYF
NA	TRBJ1-4	TRBV18	NA	TGTGCCAGCTCACCATCGCAGGGAACAACTAATGAAAAACTGTTTTTT	CASSPSQGTTNEKLFF
NA	TRBJ1-1	TRBV19	NA	TGTGCCAGTAGTCCTCGAGGGACGAACACTGAAGCTTTCTTT	CASSPRGTNTEAFF
TRBD1	TRBJ1-6	TRBV6-5	NA	TGTGCCAGCAGCAACAGGGGTTATAATTCACCCCTCCACTTT	CASSNRGYNSPLHF
TRBD1	TRBJ2-1	TRBV7-6	once	TGTGCCAGCAGCTGGGGACAGGGGATCTACAATGAGCAGTTCTTC	CASSWGQGIYNEQFF
NA	TRBJ2-5	TRBV24-1	NA	TGTGCCACCAGTGATTTGGGTCTAGTCAAAGAGACCCAGTACTTC	CATSDLGLVKETQYF
NA	TRBJ2-1	TRBV14	NA	TGTGCCAGCAGTCAAGTGAGGGGAGTGGAGCAGTTCTTC	CASSQVRGVEQFF
TRBD1	TRBJ2-7	TRBV23-1	NA	TGCGCCAGCAGTCAATCGGCCTCGGGACAGGCTTTCTACGAGCAGTACTTC	CASSQSASGQAFYEQYF
TRBD1	TRBJ2-5	TRBV19	many	TGTGCCAGTAGTATAGTCGTACAGGGGGCGTTTCAAGAGACCCAGTACTTC	CASSIVVQGAFQETQYF
NA	TRBJ1-1	TRBV6-2/TRBV6-3	NA	TGTGCCAGCAGTTCTACAGTTAACACTGAAGCTTTCTTT	CASSSTVNTEAFF
NA	TRBJ1-1	TRBV19	NA	TGTGCCAGTAGTATTGCTGTTGTCACTGAAGCTTTCTTT	CASSIAVVTEAFF
TRBD1	TRBJ2-7	TRBV14	NA	TGTGCCAGCAGCCAAGCCCGGGACAGGCACTACGAGCAGTACTTC	CASSQARDRHYEQYF
NA	TRBJ1-1	TRBV4-2	NA	TGTGCCAGCAGCCAAGCAACCTCCAACACTGAAGCTTTCTTT	CASSQATSNTEAFF
NA	TRBJ2-3	TRBV4-3	NA	TGCGCCAGCAGCCAAGGCCACTACCCCACAGATACGCAGTATTTT	CASSQGHYPTDTQYF
TRBD1	TRBJ1-2	TRBV13	NA	TGTGCCAGCAGCCCCTTGCGACAGGGAAGCTCTGGCTACACCTTC	CASSPLRQGSSGYTF